This T cell receptor beta chain was recorded in a study of tumor-infiltrating lymphocytes in localized non-small cell lung cancer. Study background: From each patient, both tumor and uninvolved lung, non-adjacent to tumor, were sampled.

Concerning this clone itself: Its antigen is unknown.

General study points: Not all patients were TCR sequenced, owing to tissue quantity.

Generated by immunoSEQ multiplex PCR, the TCRdb table keeps only in-frame clones and is missing some. Of fewer than 20,000 clones detected, about 70% appear once; the ten largest clones hold approximately 6.5%. Trimming stripped 0 bases from V and 5 bases from J, with 12 bases between. Germline CDR1 SGHRS, CDR2 YFSETQ. The CDR3 runs 14 residues. The receptor comes from a human donor with non-small cell lung cancer. This chain uses TRBV5-1 with TRBJ2-7; D may be TRBD1 (7 bases). Specimen: lung tumor tissue. CDR3: CASSLGQGGDEQYF. In DNA form, the CDR3 reads TGCGCCAGCAGCTTGGGCCAGGGGGGCGACGAGCAGTACTTC.